The rows below give T cell receptor beta chains drawn from one sample of a study of shared clonotypes between healthy human individuals. Measured with immunoSEQ multiplex PCR; TCRdb has only the in-frame clones, and not every one. Of 1,400,000 or so clones in the sample, around 98.5% were seen once. Sequencing used naive CD4+ T cells sorted from blood. The receptors here all came from a man aged 30 to 39 in good health. Each CDR3 is given with its conserved first and last residue. Each record gives: D gene, J gene, V gene, CDR3 protein, CDR3 DNA. D genes are given only for firm matches.

>NA|TRBJ2-7|TRBV28
CASSLSWYEQYF
TGTGCCAGCAGTTTATCTTGGTACGAGCAGTACTTC
>NA|TRBJ2-7|TRBV21-1
CASTHSTGVREQYF
TGTGCCAGCACCCACAGTACAGGGGTTAGGGAGCAGTACTTC
>TRBD1|TRBJ2-7|TRBV5-5
CASSKGALGYEQYF
TGTGCCAGCAGCAAGGGGGCCCTGGGCTATGAGCAGTACTTC
>TRBD1|TRBJ1-4|TRBV7-6
CASSPRQGRANEKLFF
TGTGCCAGCAGCCCGAGACAGGGGCGGGCTAATGAAAAACTGTTTTTT
>TRBD1|TRBJ2-3|TRBV4-3
CASSQVSLGTGGVDTQYF
TGCGCCAGCAGCCAAGTCTCTTTGGGGACAGGGGGCGTCGATACGCAGTATTTT
>TRBD2|TRBJ2-3|TRBV5-1
CASSLGALAGGTDTQYF
TGCGCCAGCAGCTTAGGGGCGCTAGCGGGAGGCACAGATACGCAGTATTTT
>TRBD2|TRBJ2-2|TRBV7-2
CASSLAPFIGRLGGELFF
TGTGCCAGCAGCTTAGCGCCTTTTATCGGGAGGCTTGGCGGGGAGCTGTTTTTT
>TRBD2|TRBJ2-7|TRBV5-8
CASSFGGSAYEQYF
TGTGCCAGCAGCTTCGGCGGGAGCGCCTACGAGCAGTACTTC
>TRBD2|TRBJ2-4|TRBV19
CASSVPAGGPASNIQYF
TGTGCCAGTAGTGTCCCAGCGGGAGGGCCAGCATCAAACATTCAGTACTTC
>NA|TRBJ2-4|TRBV29-1
CSVESGRRNIQYF
TGCAGCGTTGAGTCGGGACGGAGAAACATTCAGTACTTC
>NA|TRBJ2-7|TRBV7-2
CASSSPLYEQYF
TGTGCCAGCAGCTCCCCTCTTTACGAGCAGTACTTC
>NA|TRBJ2-3|TRBV2
CASDSTTGGQSGTDTQYF
TGTGCCAGCGATAGCACTACGGGCGGGCAGAGTGGCACAGATACGCAGTATTTT
>NA|TRBJ2-4|TRBV5-1
CASSLGTLGSAKNIQYF
TGCGCCAGCAGCTTGGGGACCTTGGGGTCGGCCAAAAACATTCAGTACTTC
>NA|TRBJ2-3|TRBV6-5
CASRGASDTQYF
TGTGCCAGCAGGGGGGCTTCTGATACGCAGTATTTT
>TRBD1|TRBJ1-5|TRBV18
CASSGQQNQPQHF
TGTGCCAGCTCGGGACAGCAGAATCAGCCCCAGCATTTT
>TRBD1|TRBJ2-5|TRBV5-1
CASSLRPGGGGETQYF
TGCGCCAGCAGCCTAAGACCAGGGGGCGGTGGAGAGACCCAGTACTTC